This entry is about one TCR beta chain. The sample is drawn from a study of control samples from healthy donors and cancer patients. CDR1 and CDR2 from the germline V gene are PRHDT and FYEKMQ (reference sequence). The CDR3 runs to 12 residues. The V end was cut by 2 bases, the J end by 7 bases, with 5 bases between. Measured with immunoSEQ multiplex PCR; TCRdb has only the in-frame clones, and not every one. There are some 99,000 clones in the sample; 90% occur only once, and under 4.5% lies in the top ten. This clonotype originated in a human donor in good health. The donor label of this sample is uncertain. Sequencing was done on a sample of blood. The genes are TRBV13 and TRBJ2-2; D gene unclear. CDR3 protein: CASSLKGGELFF. In DNA, the CDR3 is TGTGCCAGCAGCTTAAAAGGCGGGGAGCTGTTTTTT.